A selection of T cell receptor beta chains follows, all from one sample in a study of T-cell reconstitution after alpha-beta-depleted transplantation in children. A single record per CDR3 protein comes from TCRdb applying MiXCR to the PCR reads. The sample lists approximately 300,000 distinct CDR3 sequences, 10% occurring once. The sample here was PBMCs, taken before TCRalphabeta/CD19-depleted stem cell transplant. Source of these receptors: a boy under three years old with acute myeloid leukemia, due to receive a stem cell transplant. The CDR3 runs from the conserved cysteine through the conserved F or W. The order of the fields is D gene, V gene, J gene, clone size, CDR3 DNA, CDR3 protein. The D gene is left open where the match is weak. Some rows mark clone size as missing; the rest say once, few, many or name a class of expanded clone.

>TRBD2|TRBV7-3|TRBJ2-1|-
TGTGCCAGCAGCCCCCGACTAGCGGGGGGGCCTAATGAGCAGTTCTTC
CASSPRLAGGPNEQFF
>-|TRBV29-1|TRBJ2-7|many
TGCAGCGACGCCGAATACACAGGGTACTACGAGCAGTACTTC
CSDAEYTGYYEQYF
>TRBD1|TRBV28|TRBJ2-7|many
TGTGCCAGCAGTCCCCCGGGACAGAGATTGTACGAGCAGTACTTC
CASSPPGQRLYEQYF
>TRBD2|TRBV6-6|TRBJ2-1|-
TGTGCCAGCGGACTAGCGAATGAGCAGTTCTTC
CASGLANEQFF
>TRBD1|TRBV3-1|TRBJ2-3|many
TGTGCCAGCAGCCAAGAAGAGGACAGGTGGGGGGATACGCAGTATTTT
CASSQEEDRWGDTQYF
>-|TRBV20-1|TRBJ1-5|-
TGCAGTGCTAGAGATACGGCAGGGGAATTTCAGCCCCAGCATTTT
CSARDTAGEFQPQHF
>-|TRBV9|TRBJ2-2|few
TGTGCCAGCAGCGTAAACGTAGATGTCACCGGCGAGCTGTTTTTT
CASSVNVDVTGELFF
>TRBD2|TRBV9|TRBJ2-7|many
TGTGCCAGCAGCGTAGGGGCTAGCGGGGGGGCCTACGAGCAGTACTTC
CASSVGASGGAYEQYF
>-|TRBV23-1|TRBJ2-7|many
TGCGCCAGCAGTCAATCGGACAACTACGAGCAGTACTTC
CASSQSDNYEQYF
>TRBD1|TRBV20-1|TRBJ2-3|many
TGCAGTGCTTCCGGGACAGGGGTATTAGATACGCAGTATTTT
CSASGTGVLDTQYF
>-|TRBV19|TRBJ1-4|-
TGTGCCAGTAGTATCTGGCACGGTAATGAAAAACTGTTTTTT
CASSIWHGNEKLFF
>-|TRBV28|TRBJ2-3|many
TGTGCCAGCAGTTTAAGTTTTCGCACAGATACGCAGTATTTT
CASSLSFRTDTQYF
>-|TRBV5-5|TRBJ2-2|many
TGTGCCAGCAGCTTTGCGGGGACCGGGGAGCTGTTTTTT
CASSFAGTGELFF
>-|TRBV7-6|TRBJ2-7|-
TGTGCCAGCAGCCCGACTAGGAGCCCAGTCGAGCAGTACTTC
CASSPTRSPVEQYF
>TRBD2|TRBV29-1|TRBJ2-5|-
TGCAGCGTTGGGACTAGCCTCCAAGAGACCCAGTACTTC
CSVGTSLQETQYF
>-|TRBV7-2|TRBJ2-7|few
TGTGCCAGCAGTTCAGAGGGCGTCAGTTTCGAGCAGTACTTC
CASSSEGVSFEQYF
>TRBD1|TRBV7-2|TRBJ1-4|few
TGTGCCAGCAGCTTAAGCAGCGGTCAGGGGGTAAAACTGTTTTTT
CASSLSSGQGVKLFF
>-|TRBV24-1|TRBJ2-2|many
TGTGCCACCCGTGGGGGCACCGGGGAGCTGTTTTTT
CATRGGTGELFF
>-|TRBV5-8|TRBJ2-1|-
TGTGCCAGCAGCTTATATAGGTCTCGGGACTGGTCCTACAATGAGCAGTTCTTC
CASSLYRSRDWSYNEQFF
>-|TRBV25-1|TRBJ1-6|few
TGTGCCAGCAGTGAGGGGGGGTTCGAGATGAGCTCCTATAATTCACCCCTCCACTTT
CASSEGGFEMSSYNSPLHF
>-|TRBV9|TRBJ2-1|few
TGTGCCAGCAGCGTAAGAGGGCAGAGCTCCTACAATGAGCAGTTCTTC
CASSVRGQSSYNEQFF
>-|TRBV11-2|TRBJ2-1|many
TGTGCCAGCAGCACCTTTTCCAGGAATGAGCAGTTCTTC
CASSTFSRNEQFF
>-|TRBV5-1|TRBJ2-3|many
TGCGCCAGCAGCTTGGACGGCGACCTTACGCAGTATTTT
CASSLDGDLTQYF
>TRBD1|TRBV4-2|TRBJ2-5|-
TGTGCCAGCAGCCATGACAGGACAGGGGGCGAGAAGACCCAGTACTTC
CASSHDRTGGEKTQYF
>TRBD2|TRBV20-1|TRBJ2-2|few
TGCAGTGCTAGAGATACAAGCGGGAGAGAGACCGGGGAGCTGTTTTTT
CSARDTSGRETGELFF